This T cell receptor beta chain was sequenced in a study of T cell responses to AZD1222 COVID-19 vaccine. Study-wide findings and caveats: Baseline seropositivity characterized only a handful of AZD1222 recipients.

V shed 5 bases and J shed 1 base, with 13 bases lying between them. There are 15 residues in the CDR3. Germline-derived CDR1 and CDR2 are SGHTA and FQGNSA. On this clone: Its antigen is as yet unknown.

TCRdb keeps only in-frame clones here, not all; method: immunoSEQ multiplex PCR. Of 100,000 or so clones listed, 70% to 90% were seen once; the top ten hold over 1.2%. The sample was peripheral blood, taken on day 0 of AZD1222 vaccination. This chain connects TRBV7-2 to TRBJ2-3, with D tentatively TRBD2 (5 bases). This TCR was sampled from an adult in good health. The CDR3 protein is CASSPQVARTDTQYF. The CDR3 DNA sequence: TGTGCCAGCAGCCCCCAGGTAGCGCGCACAGATACGCAGTATTTT.